This T cell receptor (beta chain) was documented in a study of vaccination and CD4 T cells after COVID-19. An Oncomine TCR Beta short-read assay was used to sequence the DNA from cultured CD4+ T cells. Each CDR3 protein gets one entry after TCRdb re-called the PCR reads with MiXCR. The table has over 8,500 distinct CDR3 sequences, approximately 63% seen once. This clonotype was detected only once. The antigen is undetermined. Treatment given: approximately 9-day PBMC culture with coronavirus spike peptide pools or control peptides (ViraFEST assay). Specimen: CD4+ T cells from blood, cultured in vitro. The clonotype comes from a human donor who had recovered from COVID-19.

CDR3 region: CSARRTTGRTYNEQFF. CDR3 bases: TGCAGTGCTAGACGTACGACGGGCCGTACCTACAATGAGCAGTTCTTC. The rearrangement links TRBV20-1 to TRBJ2-1; D uncertain. This CDR3 region has 16 residues. In germline, CDR1 is DFQATT, CDR2 SNEGSKA (reference sequence). Between the trimmed V and J ends, which lost 2 bases and 2 bases, there was a span of 16 bases.